Below, 23 T cell receptor beta chains from the same sample are listed, as sequenced in a study of T cells in localized non-small cell lung cancer. Only in-frame clones appear in the TCRdb table, and some are missing; sequencing was by immunoSEQ multiplex PCR. The table has 30,000 to 35,000 clones, over 80% seen once. The sample here was peripheral blood, taken before any cancer treatment. The origin of the receptors is a female donor older than 55 with stage I lung adenocarcinoma.

A single count supports this clone. The chain joins TRBV10-3 to TRBJ1-3, with D possibly TRBD1 on 6 matching bases. The CDR3 covers 15 residues. Germline V gives CDR1 ENHRY, CDR2 SYGVKD. Between the trimmed V and J ends, which lost 0 bases and 2 bases, there was a span of 8 bases. CDR3 in DNA: TGTGCCATCAGTGAGTCTTGGGGGCCTGGAAACACCATATATTTT. This gives the protein CAISESWGPGNTIYF.

The chain recombines TRBV13 with TRBJ1-2, with D tentatively TRBD1 (5 bases). Trimming shortened V by 5 bases and J by 0 bases, and 16 bases separated the two germline ends. This CDR3 is 16 amino acids long. Germline V gene data show CDR1 as PRHDT and CDR2 as FYEKMQ (reference sequence). In nucleotides, the CDR3 is TGTGCCAGCAGCCGAAACGACAGACGAGCTAACTATGGCTACACCTTC. It encodes CASSRNDRRANYGYTF. The full variable domain, with the rest looked up from reference TRBV13 and TRBJ1-2, is AAGVIQSPRHLIKEKRETATLKCYPIPRHDTVYWYQQGPGQDPQFLISFYEKMQSDKGSIPDRFSAQQFSDYHSELNMSSLELGDSALYFCASSRNDRRANYGYTFGSGTRLTVV.

V is TRBV7-2 and J is TRBJ2-7; no firm D call. Trimming stripped 1 base from V and 2 bases from J, with 12 bases between. The CDR3 totals 15 residues. Per germline, CDR1 SGHTA and CDR2 FQGNSA. The CDR3 protein is CASSLDHIFPYEQYF. Written as DNA, the CDR3 is TGTGCCAGCAGCTTAGATCACATTTTCCCCTACGAGCAGTACTTC.

The chain joins TRBV5-1 to TRBJ2-2; no definite D call. The CDR3 is 15 amino acids. Trimming left V 6 bases short and J 0 bases short, with 12 bases between. CDR1 and CDR2 (germline): SGHRS, YFSETQ. CDR3 sequence reads: CASTSDGTNTGELFF. CDR3 DNA: TGCGCCAGCACCAGCGACGGCACGAACACCGGGGAGCTGTTTTTT.

In DNA, the CDR3 is TGTGCCTGGAGTGCCTCAGATGGAAACACCATATATTTT. It encodes CAWSASDGNTIYF. The V gene is TRBV30, the J gene TRBJ1-3; D is undetermined. The CDR3 is 13 amino acids. Germline CDR1 and CDR2: GTSNPN and SVGIG (reference sequence). V lost 1 base, J lost 3 bases, and 7 bases lay in between. Using reference TRBV30 and TRBJ1-3 for the parts outside the CDR3, the full variable domain is SQTIHQWPATLVQPVGSPLSLECTVEGTSNPNLYWYRQAAGRGLQLLFYSVGIGQISSEVPQNLSASRPQDRQFILSSKKLLLSDSGFYLCAWSASDGNTIYFGEGSWLTVV.

The chain uses TRBV15 and TRBJ1-4; D is ambiguous. Trimming took 5 bases from V and 7 from J, leaving 17 bases between them. The CDR3 totals 15 residues. Germline V lookup: CDR1 LNHNV, CDR2 YYDKDF (reference sequence). This chain's CDR3 is CATSGTGRLGEKLFF. The CDR3 region has the DNA TGTGCCACCAGCGGAACCGGACGTCTGGGTGAAAAACTGTTTTTT.

This clone was seen once. The J gene is TRBJ1-4, the V gene TRBV19; D uncertain. Deletions cut 3 bases from V and 1 base from J, with 6 bases between. The CDR3 sequence is 14 residues long. The germline V gene has CDR1 LNHDA and CDR2 SQIVND (reference sequence). CDR3 nucleotide sequence: TGTGCCAGTAGTATGATGCTAACTAATGAAAAACTGTTTTTT. Amino acids: CASSMMLTNEKLFF.

The rearrangement joins TRBV7-8 to TRBJ1-5, with 7 positions matching TRBD1. CDR3 length equals 15 residues. Trimming took 3 bases from V and 4 from J; bases not matched to a gene: 6. The germline V gene encodes CDR1 SGHVS and CDR2 FQNEAQ. CDR3 DNA: TGTGCCAGCAGCTTGGGGACAGTTCAAAATCAGCCCCAGCATTTT. This codes for CASSLGTVQNQPQHF. Based on the CDR3 plus reference TRBV7-8 and TRBJ1-5, the full variable domain is GAGVSQSPRYKVAKRGQDVALRCDPISGHVSLFWYQQALGQGPEFLTYFQNEAQLDKSGLPSDRFFAERPEGSVSTLKIQRTQQEDSAVYLCASSLGTVQNQPQHFGDGTRLSIL.

The chain links TRBV2 to TRBJ1-4; D unclear. This CDR3 is built from 15 residues. V lost 0 bases and J 8 bases, leaving 13 bases between the germline ends. Per the germline V gene, CDR1 is SNHLY and CDR2 is FYNNEI. The CDR3 spells CASSEALGLGEKLFF. In nucleotides, the CDR3 is TGTGCCAGCAGTGAAGCGCTGGGTCTTGGGGAAAAACTGTTTTTT.

The V gene is TRBV9, the J gene TRBJ2-7; 9 bases align to TRBD1. Germline-derived CDR1 and CDR2 are SGDLS and YYNGEE. V shed 2 bases and J 3 bases; nucleotides not matched to a gene: 6. This CDR3 comprises 15 residues. The CDR3 coding sequence is TGTGCCAGCAGCGTCGCCGGGACAGGGCTCTACGAGCAGTACTTC. This sequence encodes CASSVAGTGLYEQYF.

The genes are TRBV25-1 and TRBJ1-3, with D perhaps TRBD1 (5 bases). Germline assignment: CDR1 MGHDK and CDR2 SYGVNS. Trimming removed 5 bases from V and 1 base from J, with 9 bases in between. This CDR3 has 14 amino acids. CDR3 nucleotide sequence: TGTGCCAGCAGTAAGGCAGGGTCTGGAAACACCATATATTTT. Encoded protein: CASSKAGSGNTIYF.

The chain uses TRBV23-1 and TRBJ1-3, with 9 bases fitting TRBD1. TRBV23-1 qualifies as an ORF whose function is uncertain. This CDR3 has 17 residues. Trimming took 2 bases from V and 1 from J; bases not matched to a gene: 6. CDR3 sequence: CASSQTRTGESGNTIYF. The CDR3 DNA reads TGCGCCAGCAGTCAAACCCGGACAGGGGAATCTGGAAACACCATATATTTT.

The chain employs TRBV5-5 and TRBJ1-5; maybe TRBD1 (6 bases). CDR3 size: 16 residues. Germline values: CDR1 SGHKS, CDR2 YYEKEE (reference sequence). The V gene lost 0 bases and the J gene lost 2 bases, with 12 bases spanning the gap. The DNA of the CDR3 is TGTGCCAGCAGCTTGGTTGGGGGCGCGGGCAATCAGCCCCAGCATTTT. Its protein is CASSLVGGAGNQPQHF. Combining the CDR3 with reference TRBV5-5 and TRBJ1-5 gives the whole variable domain DAGVTQSPTHLIKTRGQQVTLRCSPISGHKSVSWYQQVLGQGPQFIFQYYEKEERGRGNFPDRFSARQFPNYSSELNVNALLLGDSALYLCASSLVGGAGNQPQHFGDGTRLSIL.

CDR3 DNA sequence: TGTGCCAGCAGCTTAGGGGCCGAGCGGATGGCCTACGAGCAGTACTTC. Translated: CASSLGAERMAYEQYF. The chain combines TRBV7-2 with TRBJ2-7; D might be TRBD2 (5 bases). The CDR3 is made up of 16 amino acids. Germline V gene lookup returns CDR1 SGHTA and CDR2 FQGNSA. V was trimmed by 1 base and J by 2 bases, leaving 15 bases between them.

The table lists this clone with a count of one. CDR3: CASSRTTGTRVEQYF. In DNA, the CDR3 is TGCGCCAGCAGTAGAACGACAGGGACGAGAGTCGAGCAGTACTTC. V and J are TRBV23-1 and TRBJ2-7; TRBD1 aligns across 7 bases. TRBV23-1 is labeled an ORF, and its function is uncertain. V lost 5 bases, J lost 6 bases, and 13 bases stayed unmatched. CDR3 length: 15 residues.

This clone was picked up one time. J is TRBJ1-2 and V is TRBV29-1; TRBD1 is a possible D gene (5 bases). Germline-derived CDR1 and CDR2 are SQVTM and ANQGSEA. V was shortened by 7 bases and J by 6 bases, with 15 bases between the two germline ends. The CDR3 is made up of 12 amino acids. The CDR3 DNA reads as TGCAGCGCCACCAGGGACCTGGATGGCTACACCTTC. Translation gives CSATRDLDGYTF.

V gene TRBV7-2 combines with J gene TRBJ2-5; D possibly matches TRBD1 or TRBD2 (5 bases each). Germline CDR1 SGHTA, CDR2 FQGNSA. V gave up 5 bases and J gave up 5 bases, with 12 bases separating them. The CDR3 runs 13 residues. CDR3 residues: CASSPSGAETQYF. CDR3 DNA: TGTGCCAGCAGCCCCTCCGGGGCTGAGACCCAGTACTTC.

The V call is TRBV6-5, the J call TRBJ1-2; D is undetermined. CDR1 and CDR2 (germline): MNHEY, SVGAGI. With 2 bases removed from V and 7 bases from J, the gap between germline ends came to 14 bases. The CDR3 runs to 14 residues. The CDR3 sequence is CASSYGVEGGGYTF. In DNA form, the CDR3 reads TGTGCCAGCAGTTACGGGGTAGAGGGTGGTGGCTACACCTTC.

This chain connects TRBV9 to TRBJ1-2; TRBD1 matches at 10 bases. CDR3 length: 15 residues. J was trimmed by 5 bases and V by 3 bases; bases with no gene match: 7. Per germline, CDR1 SGDLS and CDR2 YYNGEE. The DNA of the CDR3 is TGTGCCAGCAGCGGGTCAAGGGGACAGGGGTATGGCTACACCTTC. Translated, it gives CASSGSRGQGYGYTF.

The chain couples TRBV18 to TRBJ2-4; TRBD1 agrees at 8 bases. Germline V gene lookup returns CDR1 KGHSH and CDR2 LQKENI. This CDR3 has 12 amino acids. The junction had 5 bases not matched to a gene; V was cut back by 3 bases and J by 13 bases. CDR3 region: CASSPSGTGQYF. Written as DNA, the CDR3 is TGTGCCAGCTCACCGTCCGGGACAGGCCAGTACTTC.

The rearrangement links TRBV7-2 to TRBJ1-2; 8 bases map to TRBD1. V lost 2 bases and J lost 2; bases outside the gene matches: 4. CDR1 is SGHTA and CDR2 is FQGNSA in the germline V gene. CDR3 size: 15 residues. Written as DNA, the CDR3 is TGTGCCAGCAGCTTAACCAGGGGGCAAAACTATGGCTACACCTTC. Encoded protein: CASSLTRGQNYGYTF. The whole variable domain, remainder taken from reference TRBV7-2 and TRBJ1-2, is GAGVSQSPSNKVTEKGKDVELRCDPISGHTALYWYRQSLGQGLEFLIYFQGNSAPDKSGLPSDRFSAERTGGSVSTLTIQRTQQEDSAVYLCASSLTRGQNYGYTFGSGTRLTVV.

The chain is built from TRBV6-5 and TRBJ2-5; D remains ambiguous. With 0 bases removed from V and 5 bases from J, the gap between germline ends came to 7 bases. Per germline, CDR1 MNHEY and CDR2 SVGAGI. The CDR3 has 13 residues. CDR3 sequence (DNA): TGTGCCAGCAGTTACTCCTCGCTGGAGACCCAGTACTTC. This encodes CASSYSSLETQYF.

The chain carries TRBV11-3 and TRBJ2-6, with 9 bases matching TRBD1. V was pared by 4 bases and J by 0 bases, with 13 bases of the junction left unmatched. The germline V gene has CDR1 SGHNT and CDR2 YENEEA. This CDR3 has 20 amino acids. The CDR3 bases are TGTGCCAGCAGCTCAACCGATTCCGGGACAGGGTTCTCTGGGGCCAACGTCCTGACTTTC. Protein: CASSSTDSGTGFSGANVLTF.